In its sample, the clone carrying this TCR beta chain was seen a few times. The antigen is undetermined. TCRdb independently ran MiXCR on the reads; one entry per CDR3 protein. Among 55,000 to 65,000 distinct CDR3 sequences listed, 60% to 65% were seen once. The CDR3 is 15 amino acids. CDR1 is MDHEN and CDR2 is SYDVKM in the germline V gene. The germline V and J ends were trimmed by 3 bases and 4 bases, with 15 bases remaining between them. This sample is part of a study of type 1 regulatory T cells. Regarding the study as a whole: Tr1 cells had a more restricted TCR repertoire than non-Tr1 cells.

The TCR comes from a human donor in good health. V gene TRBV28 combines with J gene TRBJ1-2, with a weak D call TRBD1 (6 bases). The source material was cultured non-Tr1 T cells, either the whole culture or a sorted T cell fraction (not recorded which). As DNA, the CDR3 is TGTGCCAGCAGTTTTTGGGACATGAGGGGCTATGGCTACACCTTC. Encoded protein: CASSFWDMRGYGYTF.